Sequencing of this T cell receptor beta chain was carried out in a study of blood T cell repertoires in COVID-19. CDR3 size: 14 residues. Losses at the gene ends were 1 base for V and 10 bases for J; bases not matched to a gene: 6. Germline CDR1 and CDR2: KGHDR and SFDVKD. Study processing details: How many nucleated cells were present was estimated from reference gene primer amplification. TCRdb's table, derived via immunoSEQ multiplex PCR, lists solely in-frame clones and lacks some. That table gives V, J and clone size, and the DNA gave D and trimming. The table includes 210,000 or so clones, roughly 87% detected once.

This clonotype was obtained from a man aged 35-49 years with active or convalescent COVID-19. This sequence joins TRBV24-1 and TRBJ2-3; the match to TRBD2 covers 8 bases. Specimen: peripheral blood. The CDR3: CATSDLSTSESQYF. CDR3 coding DNA: TGTGCCACCAGTGATTTATCGACTAGCGAATCGCAGTATTTT.